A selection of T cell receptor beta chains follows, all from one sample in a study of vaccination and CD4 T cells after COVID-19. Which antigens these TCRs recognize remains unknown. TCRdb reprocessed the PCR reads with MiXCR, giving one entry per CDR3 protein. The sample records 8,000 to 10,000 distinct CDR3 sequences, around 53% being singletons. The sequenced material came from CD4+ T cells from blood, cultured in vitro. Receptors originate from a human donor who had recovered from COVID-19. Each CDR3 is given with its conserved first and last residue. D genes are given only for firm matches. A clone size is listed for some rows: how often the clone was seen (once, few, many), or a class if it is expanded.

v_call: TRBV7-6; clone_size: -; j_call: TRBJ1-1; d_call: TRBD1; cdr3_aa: CASSLDDREREAFF; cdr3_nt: TGTGCCAGCAGCTTAGACGACAGGGAACGGGAAGCTTTCTTT
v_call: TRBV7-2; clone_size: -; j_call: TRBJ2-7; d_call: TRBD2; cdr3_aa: CASSLISSGRGEQYF; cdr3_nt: TGTGCCAGCAGCTTAATAAGTAGCGGGAGGGGCGAGCAGTACTTC
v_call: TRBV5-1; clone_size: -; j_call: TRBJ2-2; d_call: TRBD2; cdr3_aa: CASSLGLAGGPNTGELFF; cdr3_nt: TGCGCCAGCAGCTTGGGGCTAGCGGGAGGCCCAAACACCGGGGAGCTGTTTTTT
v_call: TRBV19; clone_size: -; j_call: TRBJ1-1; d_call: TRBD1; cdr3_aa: CASRSQGGSLLVNTEAFF; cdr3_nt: TGTGCCAGTAGGTCACAGGGGGGGAGTCTCCTAGTGAACACTGAAGCTTTCTTT
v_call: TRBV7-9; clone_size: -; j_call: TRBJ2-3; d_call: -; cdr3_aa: CASSLALSGIDTQYF; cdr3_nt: TGTGCCAGCAGCTTAGCGCTATCAGGGATCGATACGCAGTATTTT
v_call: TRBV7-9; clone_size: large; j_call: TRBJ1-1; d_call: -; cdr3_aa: CASSRQIWTHSAEAFF; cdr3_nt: TGTGCCAGCAGCCGTCAGATATGGACCCACTCAGCTGAAGCTTTCTTT
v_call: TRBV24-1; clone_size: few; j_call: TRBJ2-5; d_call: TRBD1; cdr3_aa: CATSDPRQGKQETQYF; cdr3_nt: TGTGCCACCAGTGATCCCAGACAGGGGAAACAAGAGACCCAGTACTTC
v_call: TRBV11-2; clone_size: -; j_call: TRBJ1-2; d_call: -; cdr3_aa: CASSFPEGGGYTF; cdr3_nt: TGTGCCAGCAGCTTCCCCGAGGGGGGTGGCTACACCTTC
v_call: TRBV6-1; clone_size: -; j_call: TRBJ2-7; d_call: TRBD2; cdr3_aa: CAMKVDSGTYEQYF; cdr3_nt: TGTGCCATGAAGGTGGATAGCGGGACCTACGAGCAGTACTTC
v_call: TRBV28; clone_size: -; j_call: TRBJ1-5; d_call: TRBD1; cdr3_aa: CASSRGQGWGNQPQHF; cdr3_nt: TGTGCCAGCAGTCGAGGACAGGGCTGGGGCAATCAGCCCCAGCATTTT
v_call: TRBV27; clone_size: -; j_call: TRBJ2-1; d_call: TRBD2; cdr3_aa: CASSLGGGSYNEQFF; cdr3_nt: TGTGCCAGCAGTTTAGGCGGGGGGAGTTACAATGAGCAGTTCTTC
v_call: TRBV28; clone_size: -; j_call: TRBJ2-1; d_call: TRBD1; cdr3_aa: CASSFWDSSYNEQFF; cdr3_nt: TGTGCCAGCAGTTTTTGGGACAGCTCCTACAATGAGCAGTTCTTC
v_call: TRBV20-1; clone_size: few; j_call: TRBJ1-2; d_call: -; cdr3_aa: CSALTEGADGYTF; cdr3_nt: TGCAGTGCCCTCACGGAGGGCGCGGATGGCTACACCTTC
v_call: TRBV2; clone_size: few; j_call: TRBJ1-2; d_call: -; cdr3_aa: CASSVTGTLGYGYTF; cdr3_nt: TGTGCCAGCAGTGTAACAGGGACACTCGGCTATGGCTACACCTTC
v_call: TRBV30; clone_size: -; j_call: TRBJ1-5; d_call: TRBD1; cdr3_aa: CAWSRDRGQPQHF; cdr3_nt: TGTGCCTGGAGTCGGGACAGGGGACAGCCCCAGCATTTT
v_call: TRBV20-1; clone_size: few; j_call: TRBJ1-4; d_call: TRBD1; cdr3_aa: CSAAQGAASEKLFF; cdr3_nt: TGCAGTGCAGCACAGGGGGCGGCGAGTGAAAAACTGTTTTTT
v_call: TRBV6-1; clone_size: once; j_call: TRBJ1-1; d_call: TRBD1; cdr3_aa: CASTRRGGFGEAFF; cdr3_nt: TGTGCCAGCACGCGCAGGGGGGGGTTTGGTGAAGCTTTCTTT
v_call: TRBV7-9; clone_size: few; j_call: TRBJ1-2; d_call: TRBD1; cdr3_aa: CASSDAATGNGYTF; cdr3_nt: TGTGCCAGCAGCGATGCAGCGACAGGGAACGGCTACACCTTC
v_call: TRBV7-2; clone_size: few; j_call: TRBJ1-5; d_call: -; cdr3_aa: CASSANAQPQHF; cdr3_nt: TGTGCCAGCAGCGCCAATGCCCAGCCCCAGCATTTT
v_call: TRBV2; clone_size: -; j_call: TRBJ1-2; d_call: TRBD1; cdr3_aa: CASRMMDRGDGYTF; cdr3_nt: TGTGCCAGCAGGATGATGGACAGGGGGGATGGCTACACCTTC
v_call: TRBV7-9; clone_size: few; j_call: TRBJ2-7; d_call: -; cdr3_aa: CASTPGPYEQYF; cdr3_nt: TGTGCCAGCACTCCCGGGCCCTACGAGCAGTACTTC
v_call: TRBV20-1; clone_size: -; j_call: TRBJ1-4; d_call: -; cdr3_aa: CSARAASFNEKLFF; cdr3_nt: TGCAGTGCTAGAGCGGCCAGCTTTAATGAAAAACTGTTTTTT
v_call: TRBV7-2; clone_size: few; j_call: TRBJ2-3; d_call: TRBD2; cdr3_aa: CASSSTSGRAGDTQYF; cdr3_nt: TGTGCCAGCAGCTCGACTAGCGGGAGGGCCGGGGATACGCAGTATTTT